This record covers a single T cell receptor (beta chain). Assay: immunoSEQ multiplex PCR; the TCRdb copy retains only in-frame clones and omits some. The data show roughly 69,000 clones, 80% to 90% seen once. Germline lookup yields CDR1 KGHSH and CDR2 LQKENI. The CDR3 has 14 amino acids. Unmatched junction bases numbered 2, after V lost 0 bases and J lost 10 bases. This entry is derived from a study of blood T cell repertoires in COVID-19. The clonotype was recovered from a man aged 45 to 65 with active COVID-19. The sample consisted of peripheral blood. The V gene is TRBV18, the J gene TRBJ1-4; 10 bases agree with TRBD1. This CDR3 reads CASSPPGQGGKLFF. The DNA for the CDR3 is TGTGCCAGCTCACCACCCGGACAGGGGGGAAAACTGTTTTTT.